One T cell receptor (beta chain) is described in this entry. Its antigen is currently unknown. They isolated at least 6.5 million PBMCs from each sample. The sample is drawn from a study of blood T cells in healthy people across ages. This CDR3 is built from 17 residues. The germline CDR1 and CDR2 sequences are LGHDT and YNNKEL (reference sequence). V was pared by 1 base and J by 6 bases, with 20 bases between. Using a J-beta primer mix together with a sample-barcoded 5' primer, a second PCR was run for about 6 to 11 cycles. MiXCR, applied by TCRdb to the 5' RACE reads, yields one record per CDR3 protein. Of fewer than 900,000 distinct CDR3 sequences listed, approximately 43% are singletons. Findings and caveats of the study: Older age went with lower TCR beta diversity per million T cells, in a roughly linear way.

What was sequenced was blood. The TCR was taken from a woman aged 60-75 years in good health. The chain combines TRBV3-1 with TRBJ2-3; D might be TRBD2 (7 bases). CDR3 amino acids: CASSQAGAQRGSDTQYF. Written as DNA, the CDR3 is TGTGCCAGCAGCCAAGCGGGGGCCCAGCGGGGTTCCGATACGCAGTATTTT.